Below, 30 T cell receptor beta chains from the same sample are listed, as sequenced in a study of CD8+ T cells in alopecia areata (dated by TCRdb to 2017 to 2018). Libraries were made using the immunoSEQ multiplex PCR assay. For TCR sequencing, RNA was extracted from every sample and reverse transcribed into cDNA to serve as template. As stored in TCRdb, this immuneACCESS dataset retains in-frame rearrangements with V and J assigned. A fraction of the clones does not appear; measured against another copy, unresolved V genes explain less than half of the discrepancy, and the remainder lacks a known reason. Present in this sample are over 200,000 clones, 57% of which were seen just once. The ten most abundant clones make up 0.45% of the sample. In the paper's terms, the time point label means: baseline before oral tofacitinib. The sample in question was CD4+ T cells sorted from blood, obtained at week 0. Receptors were obtained from a human donor with alopecia areata.

The genes are TRBV6-1 and TRBJ1-5; tentatively, D is TRBD1 (6 bases). CDR3 length equals 15 residues. CDR1 is MNHNS, CDR2 SASEGT, per germline. V lost 5 bases, J lost 1 base, and 12 bases lay in between. The CDR3 DNA reads as TGTGCCAGCAGTCCCACAGGGAAGAGCAATCAGCCCCAGCATTTT. The encoded protein is CASSPTGKSNQPQHF.

The V and J genes are TRBV6-5 and TRBJ1-5, with 8 nucleotides matching TRBD1. J gave up 6 bases and V 4 bases, and 11 bases lay outside the gene matches. The CDR3 consists of 16 residues. Germline loops: CDR1 MNHEY, CDR2 SVGAGI. The CDR3, as DNA: TGTGCCAGCAGTTCTCAATGGACAGGGAGGATTCAGCCCCAGCATTTT. It translates to CASSSQWTGRIQPQHF.

The chain links TRBV30 to TRBJ1-1; D not resolved. CDR3 length equals 12 residues. CDR1 GTSNPN and CDR2 SVGIG come from the germline V gene (reference sequence). V dropped 2 bases and J dropped 4 bases, with 8 bases sitting between them. Written as DNA, the CDR3 is TGTGCCTGGAGTATAGGGTTCACTGAAGCTTTCTTT. Its translation is CAWSIGFTEAFF.

This rearrangement joins TRBV7-9 to TRBJ1-5; D unclear. The CDR3 runs to 13 residues. The V end was cut by 5 bases, the J end by 5 bases, with 10 bases between. Germline CDR1 is SEHNR and CDR2 is FQNEAQ (reference sequence). The CDR3 is CASSLDGYQPQHF. The CDR3 DNA reads TGTGCCAGCAGCCTGGATGGGTATCAGCCCCAGCATTTT.

This sequence joins TRBV6-5 and TRBJ2-5, with 8 bases aligning to TRBD1. The germline CDR1 and CDR2 sequences are MNHEY and SVGAGI. The V segment lost 6 bases and the J segment 4 bases; nucleotides outside the gene matches: 10. The CDR3 spans 15 residues. For the CDR3, the DNA is TGTGCCAGCAGCCAGATTTCCGACAGGGGAGAGACCCAGTACTTC. Its translation is CASSQISDRGETQYF.

Only a few counts were recorded for this clone. The chain combines TRBV30 with TRBJ2-4, with D possibly being TRBD1 or TRBD2 (5 bases each). In germline, CDR1 is GTSNPN, CDR2 SVGIG (reference sequence). The germline V and J ends were trimmed by 0 bases and 0 bases, with 12 bases remaining between them. This CDR3 is 16 amino acids long. The CDR3 sequence: CAWSVGAGLAKNIQYF. CDR3 DNA: TGTGCCTGGAGTGTAGGGGCAGGACTAGCCAAAAACATTCAGTACTTC.

Worth noting for this clone: Mismatch with germline at one junction end may stem from a read error. The V call is TRBV15, the J call TRBJ1-2; 9 nucleotides agree with TRBD1. The CDR3 extends over 14 amino acids. Germline CDR1 reads LNHNV; CDR2 reads YYDKDF (reference sequence). The CDR3 coding sequence is TGTGCCACCAGCAGACAACTCGGGACAGGGACCCCCTCCTTC. This sequence encodes CATSRQLGTGTPSF.

The V gene is TRBV6-5, the J gene TRBJ2-4; D gene uncertain. CDR1 and CDR2 (germline): MNHEY, SVGAGI. The CDR3 extends over 13 amino acids. Trimming stripped 5 bases from V and 4 bases from J, with 9 bases between. CDR3 sequence: CASSESWKNIQYF. The DNA of the CDR3 is TGTGCCAGCAGTGAATCTTGGAAAAACATTCAGTACTTC.

This clone was seen a single time. V gene TRBV9 combines with J gene TRBJ1-6, with D maybe TRBD1 (5 bases). The V end was cut by 0 bases, the J end by 10 bases, with 17 bases between. The length of the CDR3 is 16 residues. Germline V lookup: CDR1 SGDLS, CDR2 YYNGEE. The CDR3 coding sequence is TGTGCCAGCAGCGTAGAAGGGACCGGGAGGACATCACCCCTCCACTTT. This translates into CASSVEGTGRTSPLHF.

The rearrangement joins TRBV19 to TRBJ1-1, with 9 bases lining up with TRBD1. The V gene end was trimmed by 7 bases and the J gene end by 4 bases; junction bases not matched to a gene: 1. Germline-derived CDR1 and CDR2 are LNHDA and SQIVND (reference sequence). The CDR3 runs to 12 residues. The CDR3 sequence is CASKGQGTEAFF. The CDR3 DNA reads as TGTGCCAGTAAGGGACAGGGCACTGAAGCTTTCTTT.

This clone was recorded a few times. The J gene is TRBJ1-2, the V gene TRBV7-9, with 11 bases aligning to TRBD1. CDR1 SEHNR and CDR2 FQNEAQ come from the germline V gene (reference sequence). V dropped 1 base and J dropped 4; count of bases not matched to a gene: 8. There are 17 residues in the CDR3. Here the CDR3 reads CASSLGTGGSGLYGYTF. The CDR3 nucleotides read TGTGCCAGCAGCTTAGGGACAGGGGGCTCCGGGCTCTATGGCTACACCTTC. Full variable domain (outside the CDR3, taken from reference TRBV7-9 and TRBJ1-2): DTGVSQNPRHKITKRGQNVTFRCDPISEHNRLYWYRQTLGQGPEFLTYFQNEAQLEKSRLLSDRFSAERPKGSFSTLEIQRTEQGDSAMYLCASSLGTGGSGLYGYTFGSGTRLTVV.

The chain uses TRBV30 and TRBJ1-1, with D possibly being TRBD1 (6 bases). Trimming left V 5 bases short and J 5 bases short, with 21 bases between. The CDR3 has 15 amino acids. Germline V lookup: CDR1 GTSNPN, CDR2 SVGIG (reference sequence). The CDR3 DNA sequence: TGTGCCTGGTGTTTTGGAGGGGGGGGAGGAACTGAAGCTTTCTTT. Protein product: CAWCFGGGGGTEAFF. The whole variable domain, filled in from reference TRBV30 and TRBJ1-1, reads SQTIHQWPATLVQPVGSPLSLECTVEGTSNPNLYWYRQAAGRGLQLLFYSVGIGQISSEVPQNLSASRPQDRQFILSSKKLLLSDSGFYLCAWCFGGGGGTEAFFGQGTRLTVV.

This clone was seen a handful of times. The chain couples TRBV28 to TRBJ1-2; D is uncertain. This CDR3 is built from 12 residues. Germline V gene lookup returns CDR1 MDHEN and CDR2 SYDVKM. Trimming shortened V by 4 bases and J by 5 bases, and 8 bases separated the two germline ends. The CDR3 is CASSSDRYGYTF. CDR3 in DNA: TGTGCCAGCAGTTCTGACCGGTATGGCTACACCTTC.

This chain connects TRBV6-5 to TRBJ1-2; 8 nucleotides align to TRBD1. The junction had 12 bases not matched to a gene; V was cut back by 7 bases and J by 8 bases. The CDR3 contains 14 residues. Germline-derived CDR1 and CDR2 are MNHEY and SVGAGI. CDR3 in amino acids: CASTPGQGGLGYTF. The CDR3, as DNA: TGTGCCAGCACCCCCGGACAGGGAGGTTTGGGCTACACCTTC.

The rearrangement links TRBV7-8 to TRBJ2-3; D call uncertain. This CDR3 has 13 amino acids. The V end was cut by 3 bases, the J end by 2 bases, with 6 bases between. The V gene's germline CDR1 is SGHVS and CDR2 FQNEAQ. For the CDR3, the DNA is TGTGCCAGCAGCTTCAGTACCACAGATACGCAGTATTTT. It translates to CASSFSTTDTQYF. The complete variable domain, with remaining parts taken from reference TRBV7-8 and TRBJ2-3, reads GAGVSQSPRYKVAKRGQDVALRCDPISGHVSLFWYQQALGQGPEFLTYFQNEAQLDKSGLPSDRFFAERPEGSVSTLKIQRTQQEDSAVYLCASSFSTTDTQYFGPGTRLTVL.

The CDR3 DNA reads as TGTGCCAGCATCCACTTTTCCATATTACCGGGGACAAGCTCCTACAATGAGCAGTTCTTC. Protein: CASIHFSILPGTSSYNEQFF. The rearrangement links TRBV13 to TRBJ2-1; weak D call: TRBD1 (6 bases). The CDR3 is 20 amino acids. Germline V gives CDR1 PRHDT, CDR2 FYEKMQ (reference sequence). Trimming took 7 bases from V and 0 from J, leaving 28 bases between them.

Only a few counts were recorded for this clone. V gene TRBV4-2 combines with J gene TRBJ2-7; 14 positions agree with TRBD2. This CDR3 is built from 18 residues. Germline trimming cut 1 base from V and 1 base from J; bases unmatched to any gene: 6. CDR1 LGHNA and CDR2 YNFKEQ come from the germline V gene. CDR3 DNA: TGTGCCAGCAGCCAAGGGTCGACTAGCGGGAGGGAGTCCTACGAGCAGTACTTC. It yields the protein CASSQGSTSGRESYEQYF.

The chain links TRBV29-1 to TRBJ2-7; 9 positions match TRBD2. Germline V CDR1 and CDR2: SQVTM, ANQGSEA. The CDR3 has 14 amino acids. Trimming removed 4 bases from V and 5 bases from J; junction bases left unmatched: 9. CDR3 in amino acids: CSVGLAGPMDEQYF. CDR3 nucleotide sequence: TGCAGCGTTGGGCTAGCGGGGCCTATGGACGAGCAGTACTTC.

The rearrangement uses TRBV19 and TRBJ2-7, with D hard to call. Germline lookup yields CDR1 LNHDA and CDR2 SQIVND (reference sequence). Trimming left V 5 bases short and J 1 base short, with 12 bases between. The CDR3 is made up of 14 amino acids. CDR3 loop: CASSEAVWSYEQYF. The DNA of the CDR3 is TGTGCCAGTAGTGAGGCTGTTTGGTCCTACGAGCAGTACTTC.

The chain links TRBV30 to TRBJ1-2; the match to TRBD1 covers 9 bases. CDR1 GTSNPN and CDR2 SVGIG come from the germline V gene (reference sequence). V lost 7 bases to trimming and J lost 2 bases; unmatched junction nucleotides: 5. This CDR3 has 13 amino acids. CDR3 sequence (DNA): TGTGCCTCTTCGGACAGGGGAAACTATGGCTACACCTTC. Translated, it gives CASSDRGNYGYTF.

This chain uses TRBV29-1 with TRBJ2-1, with 12 bases that match TRBD2. J lost 8 bases, V lost 5 bases, and 13 bases had no gene match. The CDR3 length is 16 residues. Germline CDR1 is SQVTM and CDR2 is ANQGSEA. CDR3 region: CSVIELASGRGYEQFF. DNA of the CDR3: TGCAGCGTTATCGAGTTGGCTAGCGGGAGGGGATATGAGCAGTTCTTC.

This clone occurred a few times. This chain connects TRBV15 to TRBJ2-6; 8 bases fit TRBD1. V was clipped by 0 bases and J by 9 bases; unmatched bases: 4. Germline V gives CDR1 LNHNV, CDR2 YYDKDF (reference sequence). The CDR3 has 15 amino acids. In DNA, the CDR3 is TGTGCCACCAGCAGAGATGGAGGGACAGGCAACGTCCTGACTTTC. Its protein is CATSRDGGTGNVLTF. Together with reference TRBV15 and TRBJ2-6, the CDR3 gives the full variable domain: DAMVIQNPRYQVTQFGKPVTLSCSQTLNHNVMYWYQQKSSQAPKLLFHYYDKDFNNEADTPDNFQSRRPNTSFCFLDIRSPGLGDTAMYLCATSRDGGTGNVLTFGAGSRLTVL.

The CDR3 sequence: CASSSDRGAVQHF. In DNA, the CDR3 is TGTGCCAGCAGTTCGGACAGGGGGGCAGTCCAGCATTTT. The chain employs TRBV6-5 and TRBJ1-5; 10 nucleotides line up with TRBD1. Germline trimming cut 4 bases from V and 12 bases from J; bases unmatched to any gene: 6. Germline V lookup: CDR1 MNHEY, CDR2 SVGAGI. This CDR3 comprises 13 residues.

This rearrangement joins TRBV6-6 to TRBJ2-3; TRBD1 matches 9 bases. The germline gives CDR1 MNHNY, CDR2 SVGAGI (reference sequence). Trimming at V came to 10 bases and at J to 6 bases, leaving 17 bases not matched to a gene. This CDR3 spans 16 amino acids. In nucleotides, the CDR3 is TGTGCCACTCACCGGGACAGGGTTCTATCGGCGGATACGCAGTATTTT. Translated: CATHRDRVLSADTQYF.

This clone was detected a few times. V and J are TRBV10-3 and TRBJ2-7, with D hard to call. The length of the CDR3 is 14 residues. V gave up 6 bases and J gave up 0 bases, with 12 bases separating them. The germline CDR1 and CDR2 sequences are ENHRY and SYGVKD. CDR3 loop: CAIRGTGNSYEQYF. The CDR3 DNA reads TGTGCCATCAGAGGAACGGGTAACTCCTACGAGCAGTACTTC.

The chain uses TRBV29-1 and TRBJ2-2; D tentatively fits TRBD1 or TRBD2 (5 bases each). There are 13 residues in the CDR3. V lost 7 bases to trimming and J lost 1 base, with 10 bases between them. Germline CDR1 is SQVTM and CDR2 is ANQGSEA. The CDR3, as DNA: TGCAGCGCGGGACCGTGGAACACCGGGGAGCTGTTTTTT. Translating gives CSAGPWNTGELFF.

This clone was seen only a few times. The rearrangement links TRBV2 to TRBJ2-6, with D possibly being TRBD1 or TRBD2 (5 bases each). V lost 6 bases to trimming and J lost 3 bases, with 12 bases between them. The CDR3 spans 15 residues. The germline V gene has CDR1 SNHLY and CDR2 FYNNEI. CDR3 in amino acids: CASRGPVSGANVLTF. In DNA, the CDR3 is TGTGCCAGCAGGGGACCAGTAAGTGGGGCCAACGTCCTGACTTTC.

This clone was seen many times. The V gene is TRBV10-3, the J gene TRBJ2-2; D gene uncertain. Between the trimmed V and J ends, which lost 0 bases and 1 base, there was a span of 6 bases. The CDR3 runs to 15 residues. CDR1 and CDR2 (germline): ENHRY, SYGVKD. The CDR3, as DNA: TGTGCCATCAGTGAGTCGGCCGGGAACACCGGGGAGCTGTTTTTT. Protein product: CAISESAGNTGELFF.

The chain uses TRBV27 and TRBJ2-3, with unresolved D. From germline, CDR1 is MNHEY and CDR2 SMNVEV (reference sequence). The V gene lost 2 bases and the J gene lost 0 bases, with 3 bases spanning the gap. The CDR3 contains 13 residues. The CDR3 bases are TGTGCCAGCAGTTTAGGAAGCACAGATACGCAGTATTTT. Protein: CASSLGSTDTQYF.

A few counts support this clone. V is TRBV15 and J is TRBJ2-2, with D perhaps TRBD1 (5 bases). Germline values: CDR1 LNHNV, CDR2 YYDKDF (reference sequence). This CDR3 has 13 amino acids. The ends were cut back, 6 bases at V and 2 bases at J, with 7 bases in the middle. The CDR3: CATSRGNTGELFF. The CDR3 DNA reads as TGTGCCACCAGTAGGGGAAACACCGGGGAGCTGTTTTTT.